This is a list of T cell receptor beta chains from one sample in a study of blood T cell repertoires in COVID-19. TCRdb's copy holds only in-frame clones and misses some; the assay was immunoSEQ multiplex PCR. The sample includes tens of thousands of clones, 91% of them seen just once. The sample consisted of peripheral blood. These receptors all stem from a man aged 55 to 70 with acute or convalescent COVID-19. The CDR3 runs from the conserved cysteine through the conserved F or W. The order of the fields is CDR3 length, V gene, clone size, J gene, D gene, CDR3 DNA, CDR3 protein. The D gene is left open where the match is weak. Clone size is stated in some rows and not others, as once, few, many or a class when expanded.

length: 15; V: TRBV28; size: .; J: TRBJ2-1; D: .; DNA: TGTGCCAGCAGCCGTCCAGGGGGGATTTACAATGAGCAGTTCTTC; CDR3: CASSRPGGIYNEQFF
length: 15; V: TRBV4-1; size: .; J: TRBJ2-2; D: TRBD1; DNA: TGCGCCAGCAGCCCGGGGGACAGGGACACCGGGGAGCTGTTTTTT; CDR3: CASSPGDRDTGELFF
length: 13; V: TRBV6-5; size: .; J: TRBJ2-1; D: TRBD1; DNA: TGTGCCAGCAGCAGACAGGGGGGGAATGAGCAGTTCTTC; CDR3: CASSRQGGNEQFF
length: 13; V: TRBV24-1; size: .; J: TRBJ1-5; D: .; DNA: TGTGCCACCAGTGGGAGGTCTGATCAGCCCCAGCATTTT; CDR3: CATSGRSDQPQHF
length: 16; V: TRBV9; size: .; J: TRBJ1-2; D: TRBD1; DNA: TGTGCCAGCAGCCCGCTGCTGACAGGGTGGGACTATGGCTACACCTTC; CDR3: CASSPLLTGWDYGYTF
length: 13; V: TRBV5-5; size: .; J: TRBJ1-2; D: .; DNA: TGTGCCAGCAGCTTGGGCAGGGTGGGTGGCTACACCTTC; CDR3: CASSLGRVGGYTF
length: 15; V: TRBV7-9; size: .; J: TRBJ1-4; D: .; DNA: TGTGCCAGCAGCCAAAGCCGAGCCCATAATGAAAAACTGTTTTTT; CDR3: CASSQSRAHNEKLFF
length: 15; V: TRBV21-1; size: .; J: TRBJ2-7; D: .; DNA: TGTGCCAGCAGCACGGTCGGGAGGGCCTCCTACGAGCAGTACTTC; CDR3: CASSTVGRASYEQYF
length: 15; V: TRBV2; size: .; J: TRBJ1-1; D: .; DNA: TGTGCCAGCAGTGAGGCGTGGGTCCGGAGGACTGAAGCTTTCTTT; CDR3: CASSEAWVRRTEAFF
length: 15; V: TRBV5-6; size: .; J: TRBJ1-5; D: .; DNA: TGTGCCAGCAGCTGGGGCAGCAGGGGCAATCAGCCCCAGCATTTT; CDR3: CASSWGSRGNQPQHF
length: 14; V: TRBV5-4; size: .; J: TRBJ1-1; D: TRBD1; DNA: TGTGCCAGCACCACGGACAGGCTGAACACTGAAGCTTTCTTT; CDR3: CASTTDRLNTEAFF
length: 16; V: TRBV3-1/TRBV3-2; size: .; J: TRBJ2-5; D: TRBD1; DNA: TGTGCCAGCAGCCTTACCGGGACAGGGTACCAAGAGACCCAGTACTTC; CDR3: CASSLTGTGYQETQYF
length: 15; V: TRBV7-9; size: .; J: TRBJ2-1; D: TRBD2; DNA: TGTGCCAGCAGCCGACTAGCGGGATCTGTCGATGAGCAGTTCTTC; CDR3: CASSRLAGSVDEQFF
length: 14; V: TRBV7-2; size: .; J: TRBJ1-2; D: .; DNA: TGTGCCAGCAGCTTCCGTCGGGGGAACTATGGCTACACCTTC; CDR3: CASSFRRGNYGYTF
length: 13; V: TRBV6-1; size: .; J: TRBJ1-5; D: .; DNA: TGTGCCAGCAGTGACAGGGGAGATCAGCCCCAGCATTTT; CDR3: CASSDRGDQPQHF
length: 13; V: TRBV6-5; size: .; J: TRBJ1-1; D: TRBD1; DNA: TGTGCCAGCAGTCGCTCGACAGGGGTTGAAGCTTTCTTT; CDR3: CASSRSTGVEAFF
length: 13; V: TRBV2; size: .; J: TRBJ1-2; D: .; DNA: TGTGCCAGCAGTGTTATCCAGGGACAAGGCTACACCTTC; CDR3: CASSVIQGQGYTF
length: 16; V: TRBV4-1; size: .; J: TRBJ2-3; D: .; DNA: TGCGCCAGCAGCGGAATAGGACTCTTAGTGGCAGATACGCAGTATTTT; CDR3: CASSGIGLLVADTQYF
length: 14; V: TRBV7-8; size: .; J: TRBJ2-1; D: TRBD2; DNA: TGTGCCAGCAGCTTAGAACTAGCGGACAATGAGCAGTTCTTC; CDR3: CASSLELADNEQFF
length: 15; V: TRBV5-1; size: .; J: TRBJ1-1; D: TRBD1; DNA: TGCGCCAGCAGCGCGGTAGGGACAGGGAACACTGAAGCTTTCTTT; CDR3: CASSAVGTGNTEAFF
length: 16; V: TRBV4-1; size: .; J: TRBJ2-1; D: .; DNA: TGCGCCAGCAGCCAAGTTGGGACTGGATCCTACAATGAGCAGTTCTTC; CDR3: CASSQVGTGSYNEQFF
length: 15; V: TRBV10-3; size: .; J: TRBJ2-3; D: .; DNA: TGTGCCATCAGTGAGCGGGCAGCGGGCACAGATACGCAGTATTTT; CDR3: CAISERAAGTDTQYF
length: 15; V: TRBV7-9; size: .; J: TRBJ2-7; D: .; DNA: TGTGCCAGCAGCTTAGTAATCGTGAACAGCTACGAGCAGTACTTC; CDR3: CASSLVIVNSYEQYF
length: 14; V: TRBV18; size: .; J: TRBJ2-1; D: TRBD1; DNA: TGTGCCAGCTCACGGGACAGGGGTTACAATGAGCAGTTCTTC; CDR3: CASSRDRGYNEQFF
length: 15; V: TRBV30; size: .; J: TRBJ2-1; D: TRBD2; DNA: TGTGCCTGGAGAATCCCAGCGGGAGGCCTCAATGAGCAGTTCTTC; CDR3: CAWRIPAGGLNEQFF
length: 15; V: TRBV7-3; size: once; J: TRBJ1-1; D: .; DNA: TGTGCCAGCAGCGCTTCAGGACAATCTCACACTGAAGCTTTCTTT; CDR3: CASSASGQSHTEAFF
length: 12; V: TRBV27; size: .; J: TRBJ2-2; D: .; DNA: TGTGCCAGCAGTTTAGGAGGGGGGGAGCTGTTTTTT; CDR3: CASSLGGGELFF
length: 16; V: TRBV5-5; size: .; J: TRBJ1-6; D: .; DNA: TGTGCCAGCAGCTCGGGGGGAACTTCCTATAATTCACCCCTCCACTTT; CDR3: CASSSGGTSYNSPLHF
length: 13; V: TRBV7-2; size: .; J: TRBJ1-2; D: .; DNA: TGTGCCAGCAGCTTGAGTCAGGATCAGGGCTACACCTTC; CDR3: CASSLSQDQGYTF
length: 12; V: TRBV12-3/TRBV12-4; size: .; J: TRBJ1-2; D: TRBD1; DNA: TGTGCCAGCAGCTTACAGGGGGAAGGCTACACCTTC; CDR3: CASSLQGEGYTF
length: 14; V: TRBV11-3; size: .; J: TRBJ2-1; D: .; DNA: TGTGCCAGCAGCTTAGAAACAGGGCAAGAAGAGCAGTTCTTC; CDR3: CASSLETGQEEQFF
length: 12; V: TRBV29-1; size: .; J: TRBJ2-3; D: .; DNA: TGCAGCGTTGATCGAGCGGCGGATACGCAGTATTTT; CDR3: CSVDRAADTQYF
length: 16; V: TRBV18; size: .; J: TRBJ2-1; D: TRBD1; DNA: TGTGCCAGCTCACCACAGACAGGGAGCTCCTACAATGAGCAGTTCTTC; CDR3: CASSPQTGSSYNEQFF
length: 12; V: TRBV30; size: .; J: TRBJ2-7; D: TRBD2; DNA: TGTGCCTGGAGCCAACTAGCGGGAGAGCAGTACTTC; CDR3: CAWSQLAGEQYF
length: 17; V: TRBV4-1; size: .; J: TRBJ1-1; D: .; DNA: TGCGCCAGCAGCCAAGTTCATACAGCCAGCCTGAACACTGAAGCTTTCTTT; CDR3: CASSQVHTASLNTEAFF
length: 14; V: TRBV6-5; size: .; J: TRBJ1-1; D: .; DNA: TGTGCCAGCAGTATAGGACAGATGAACACTGAAGCTTTCTTT; CDR3: CASSIGQMNTEAFF
length: 14; V: TRBV11-3; size: .; J: TRBJ2-7; D: .; DNA: TGTGCCAGCAGCCGCTCTGCAGGGTCCTACGAGCAGTACTTC; CDR3: CASSRSAGSYEQYF
length: 15; V: TRBV7-2; size: .; J: TRBJ1-5; D: TRBD1; DNA: TGTGCCAGCAGCTTAAGGGACAGTAGCAATCAGCCCCAGCATTTT; CDR3: CASSLRDSSNQPQHF
length: 17; V: TRBV7-9; size: .; J: TRBJ2-1; D: TRBD2; DNA: TGTGCCAGCAGCTCGACTAGCGGGAGGAGCTCCTACAATGAGCAGTTCTTC; CDR3: CASSSTSGRSSYNEQFF
length: 16; V: TRBV6-5; size: .; J: TRBJ1-6; D: .; DNA: TGTGCCAGCAGTTGGGGTGGAGGGGCTCCTAATTCACCCCTCCACTTT; CDR3: CASSWGGGAPNSPLHF
length: 14; V: TRBV12-5; size: .; J: TRBJ1-1; D: .; DNA: TGTGCTAGTGCCAACGGGGGTATGATCACTGAAGCTTTCTTT; CDR3: CASANGGMITEAFF
length: 13; V: TRBV11-3; size: .; J: TRBJ2-7; D: TRBD1; DNA: TGTGCCAGCAGTGGACAGGGGTACTACGAGCAGTACTTC; CDR3: CASSGQGYYEQYF
length: 16; V: TRBV7-9; size: .; J: TRBJ2-7; D: TRBD1; DNA: TGTGCCAGCAGCTTATCGTATGGACAGGCGATCTACGAGCAGTACTTC; CDR3: CASSLSYGQAIYEQYF
length: 14; V: TRBV5-5; size: .; J: TRBJ2-3; D: .; DNA: TGTGCCAGCAGCTTGGATACAGCAACAGATACGCAGTATTTT; CDR3: CASSLDTATDTQYF
length: 15; V: TRBV28; size: .; J: TRBJ2-7; D: .; DNA: TGTGCCAGCAGTTTATGGCAGGCGACAAACTACGAGCAGTACTTC; CDR3: CASSLWQATNYEQYF